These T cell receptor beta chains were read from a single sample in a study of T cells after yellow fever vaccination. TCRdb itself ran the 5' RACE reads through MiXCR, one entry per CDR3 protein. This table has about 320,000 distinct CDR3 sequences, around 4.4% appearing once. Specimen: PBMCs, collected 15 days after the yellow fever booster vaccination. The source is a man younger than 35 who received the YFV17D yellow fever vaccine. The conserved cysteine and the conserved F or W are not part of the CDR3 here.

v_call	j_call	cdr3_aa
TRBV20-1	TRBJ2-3	SDSDTQY
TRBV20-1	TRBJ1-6	SARDRTRTGHSPLH
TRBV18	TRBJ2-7	ASSPNGQVVSPEQY
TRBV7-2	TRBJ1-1	ASSPDYLQGWRNTEAF
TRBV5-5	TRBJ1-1	ASSQLSGTEKAF
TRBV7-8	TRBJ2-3	ASSLKRSTDTQY
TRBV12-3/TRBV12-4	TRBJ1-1	ASSFRTGGMNTEAF
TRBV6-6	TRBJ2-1	ASSYGSLIWF
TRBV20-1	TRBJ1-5	SARGTGGNQPQH
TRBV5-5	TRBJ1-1	ASSGDTENTEAF